This TCR beta chain was captured by sequencing in a study of cytotoxic CD8 clonotypes in ibrutinib-treated CLL. The CDR3 length is 14 residues. V was clipped by 5 bases and J by 4 bases; unmatched bases: 3. Germline V gene data show CDR1 as SGHNT and CDR2 as YENEEA. This clone was seen a handful of times. This table comes from immunoSEQ multiplex PCR, and its TCRdb copy is limited to in-frame clones, with some not included. In the table there are some 130,000 clones, approximately 83% of which are singletons. This chain joins TRBV11-3 and TRBJ2-7, with 12 bases fitting TRBD2. Material: PBMCs, obtained after 24 months of ibrutinib treatment. The sequence came from a human donor with chronic lymphocytic leukemia. The CDR3 is CASSLGLAGYEQYF. The CDR3 DNA follows: TGTGCCAGCAGCCTCGGACTAGCGGGGTACGAGCAGTACTTC.